The source of this T cell receptor beta chain is a study of immune heterogeneity within non-small cell lung tumors. Study-wide findings and caveats: Local T-cell clonality tracked local tumor mutational burden; the correlation was moderate but significant (R roughly 0.37). Individual patients had largely distinct high-frequency T-cell receptor beta clonotypes.

Bulk tumor genomic DNA (approximately 600 ng per sample) served as template. Multiple biopsies spaced far apart were taken from each primary tumor during surgery. Their non-small cell lung cancer was newly diagnosed and untreated, and the patients underwent curative surgery. Donors comprised surgical patients with newly diagnosed non-small cell lung cancer, operated on with curative intent. Multiplex PCR employing 32 V and 13 J primers generated amplicons of the TCR beta CDR3. TCRdb used MiXCR to reprocess the multiplex PCR reads, holding one entry per CDR3 protein. The sample records 20,000 to 25,000 distinct CDR3 sequences, 25% to 35% being singletons. This clonotype has ten or more counts. Its target is unknown. The sample consisted of lung tumor tissue. This receptor was identified in a man aged 35 to 55 with non-small cell lung cancer.

Here the CDR3 reads CASSSGQGRVYGYTF. CDR3 in DNA: TGTGCCAGCAGCTCGGGACAGGGGCGCGTTTATGGCTACACCTTC. The V gene is TRBV7-3, the J gene TRBJ1-2; 10 positions match TRBD1. The CDR3 consists of 15 residues. Germline CDR1 SGHTA, CDR2 FQGTGA. With 4 bases clipped from V and 5 bases from J, the junction kept 7 bases outside the gene matches.